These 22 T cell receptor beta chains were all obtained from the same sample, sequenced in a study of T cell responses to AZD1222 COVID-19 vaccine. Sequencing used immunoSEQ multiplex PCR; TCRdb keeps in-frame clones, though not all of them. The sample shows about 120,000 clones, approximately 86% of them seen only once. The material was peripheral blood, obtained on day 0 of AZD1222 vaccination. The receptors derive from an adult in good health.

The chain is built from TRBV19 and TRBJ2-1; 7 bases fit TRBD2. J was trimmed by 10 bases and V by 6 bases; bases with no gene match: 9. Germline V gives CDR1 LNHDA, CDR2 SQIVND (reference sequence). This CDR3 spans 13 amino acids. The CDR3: CASRREGRGEQFF. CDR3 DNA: TGTGCCAGTAGGAGGGAGGGCCGAGGAGAGCAGTTCTTC.

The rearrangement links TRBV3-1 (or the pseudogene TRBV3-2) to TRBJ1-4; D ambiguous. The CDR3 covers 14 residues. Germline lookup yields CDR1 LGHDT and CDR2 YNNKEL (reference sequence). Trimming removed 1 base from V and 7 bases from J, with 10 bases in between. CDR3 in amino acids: CASSQVISPEKLFF. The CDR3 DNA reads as TGTGCCAGCAGCCAAGTGATCTCCCCTGAAAAACTGTTTTTT.

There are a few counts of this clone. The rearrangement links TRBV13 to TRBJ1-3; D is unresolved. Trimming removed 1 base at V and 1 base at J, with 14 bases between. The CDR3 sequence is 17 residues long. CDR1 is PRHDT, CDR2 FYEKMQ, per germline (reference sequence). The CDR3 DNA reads TGTGCCAGCAGCTTAGAGGGTCTAGCTTCGTCTGGAAACACCATATATTTT. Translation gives CASSLEGLASSGNTIYF.

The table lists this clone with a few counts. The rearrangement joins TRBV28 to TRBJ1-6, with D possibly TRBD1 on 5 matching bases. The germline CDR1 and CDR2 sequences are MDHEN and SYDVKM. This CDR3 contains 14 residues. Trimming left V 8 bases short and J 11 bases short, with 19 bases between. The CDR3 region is CASSSNRDAAPLHF. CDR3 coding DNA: TGTGCCAGCTCTTCGAACCGGGACGCGGCACCCCTCCACTTT.

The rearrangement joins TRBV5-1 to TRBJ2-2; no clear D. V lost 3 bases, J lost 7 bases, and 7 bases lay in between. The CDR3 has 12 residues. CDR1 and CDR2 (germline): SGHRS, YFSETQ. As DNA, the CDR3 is TGCGCCAGCAGCTCCCAAGGCGGGGAGCTGTTTTTT. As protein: CASSSQGGELFF.

CDR3 nucleotide sequence: TGCGCCAGCGCCACGGGACAGGGGGCTGAAAAACTGTTTTTT. Protein product: CASATGQGAEKLFF. V gene TRBV5-1 combines with J gene TRBJ1-4; 12 bases agree with TRBD1. The germline gives CDR1 SGHRS, CDR2 YFSETQ. J lost 7 bases, V lost 7 bases, and 5 bases had no gene match. The CDR3 runs 14 residues.

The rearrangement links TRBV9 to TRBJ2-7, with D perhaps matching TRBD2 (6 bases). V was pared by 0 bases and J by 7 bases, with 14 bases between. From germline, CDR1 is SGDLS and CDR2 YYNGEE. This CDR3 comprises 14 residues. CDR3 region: CASSVVPGVKEQYF. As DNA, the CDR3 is TGTGCCAGCAGCGTAGTTCCGGGAGTGAAGGAGCAGTACTTC.

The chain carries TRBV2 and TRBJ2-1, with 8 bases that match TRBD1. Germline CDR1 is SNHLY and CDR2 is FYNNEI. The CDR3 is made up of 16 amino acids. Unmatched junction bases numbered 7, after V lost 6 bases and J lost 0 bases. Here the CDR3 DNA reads TGTGCCAGCAGAGTACAGGGGGTAGGCTCCTACAATGAGCAGTTCTTC. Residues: CASRVQGVGSYNEQFF.

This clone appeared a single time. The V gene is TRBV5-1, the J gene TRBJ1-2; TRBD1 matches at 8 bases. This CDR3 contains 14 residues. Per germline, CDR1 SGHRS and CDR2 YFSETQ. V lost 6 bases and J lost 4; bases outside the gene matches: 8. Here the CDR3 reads CASTKETGVYGYTF. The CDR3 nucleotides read TGCGCCAGCACTAAAGAGACAGGGGTCTATGGCTACACCTTC.

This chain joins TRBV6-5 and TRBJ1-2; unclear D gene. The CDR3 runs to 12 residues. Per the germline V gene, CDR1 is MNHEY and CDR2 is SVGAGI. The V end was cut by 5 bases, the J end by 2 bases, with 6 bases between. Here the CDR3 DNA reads TGTGCCAGCAGTCCCTCGAACTATGGCTACACCTTC. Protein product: CASSPSNYGYTF.

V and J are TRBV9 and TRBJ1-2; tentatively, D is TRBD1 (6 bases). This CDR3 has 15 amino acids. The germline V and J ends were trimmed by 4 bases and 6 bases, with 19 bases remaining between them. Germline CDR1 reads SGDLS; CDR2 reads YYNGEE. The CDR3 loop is CASSREVQGRDGYTF. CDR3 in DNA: TGTGCCAGCAGCAGAGAGGTACAGGGAAGGGATGGCTACACCTTC.

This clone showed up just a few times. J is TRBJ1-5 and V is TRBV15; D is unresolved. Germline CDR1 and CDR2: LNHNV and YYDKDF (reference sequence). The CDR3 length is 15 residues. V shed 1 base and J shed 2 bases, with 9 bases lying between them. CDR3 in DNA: TGTGCCACCAGCAGAGTATTGTCAGGCAATCAGCCCCAGCATTTT. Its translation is CATSRVLSGNQPQHF.

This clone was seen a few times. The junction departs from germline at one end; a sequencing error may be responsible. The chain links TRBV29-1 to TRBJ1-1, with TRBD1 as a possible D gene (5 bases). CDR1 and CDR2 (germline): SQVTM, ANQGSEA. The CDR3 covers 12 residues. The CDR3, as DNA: TGCAGCGTGGAGAAGCCGGGACGCGTTTTTGTCTTT. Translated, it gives CSVEKPGRVFVF.

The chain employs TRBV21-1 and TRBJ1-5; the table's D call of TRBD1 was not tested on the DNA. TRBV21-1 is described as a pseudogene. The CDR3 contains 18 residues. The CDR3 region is CASRRTGEGRGSNQPQHF. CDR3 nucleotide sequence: TGTGCCAGCAGAAGGACAGGGGAGGGTCGGGGAAGCAATCAGCCCCAGCATTTT.

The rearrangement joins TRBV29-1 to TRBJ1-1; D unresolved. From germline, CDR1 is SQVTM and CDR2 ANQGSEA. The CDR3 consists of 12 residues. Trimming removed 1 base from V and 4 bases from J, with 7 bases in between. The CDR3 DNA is TGCAGCGTTGAAGCCCAGACCACTGAAGCTTTCTTT. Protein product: CSVEAQTTEAFF.

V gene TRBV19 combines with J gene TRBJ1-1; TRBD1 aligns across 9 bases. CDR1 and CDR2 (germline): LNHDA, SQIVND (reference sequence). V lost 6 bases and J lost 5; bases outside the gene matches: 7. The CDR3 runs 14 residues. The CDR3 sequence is CASSQPGQGTEAFF. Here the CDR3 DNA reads TGTGCCAGTAGCCAACCGGGACAGGGAACTGAAGCTTTCTTT.

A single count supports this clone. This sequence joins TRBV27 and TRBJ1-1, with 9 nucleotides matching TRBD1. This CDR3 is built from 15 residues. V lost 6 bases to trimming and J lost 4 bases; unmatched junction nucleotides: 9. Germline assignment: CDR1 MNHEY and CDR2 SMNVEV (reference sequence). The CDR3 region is CASSPRQGVITEAFF. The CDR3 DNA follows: TGTGCCAGCAGCCCGAGACAGGGGGTAATCACTGAAGCTTTCTTT.

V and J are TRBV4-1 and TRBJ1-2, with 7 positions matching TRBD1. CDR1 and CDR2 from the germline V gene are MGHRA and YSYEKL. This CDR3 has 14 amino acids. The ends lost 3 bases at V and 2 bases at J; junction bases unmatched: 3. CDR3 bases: TGCGCCAGCAGCCATGGGACAGCGAACTATGGCTACACCTTC. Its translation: CASSHGTANYGYTF.

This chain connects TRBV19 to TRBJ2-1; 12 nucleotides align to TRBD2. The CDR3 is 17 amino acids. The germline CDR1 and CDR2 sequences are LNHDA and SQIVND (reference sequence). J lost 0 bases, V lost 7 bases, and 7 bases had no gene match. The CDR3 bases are TGTGCCAGTATCGGTAGACTAGCGGGGGCCTCCTACAATGAGCAGTTCTTC. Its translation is CASIGRLAGASYNEQFF.

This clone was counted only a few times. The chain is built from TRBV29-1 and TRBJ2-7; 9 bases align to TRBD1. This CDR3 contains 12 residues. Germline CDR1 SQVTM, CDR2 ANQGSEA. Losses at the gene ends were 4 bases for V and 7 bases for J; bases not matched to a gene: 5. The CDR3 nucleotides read TGCAGCGTTGGGACAGGGGAGGGAGAGCAGTACTTC. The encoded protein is CSVGTGEGEQYF.

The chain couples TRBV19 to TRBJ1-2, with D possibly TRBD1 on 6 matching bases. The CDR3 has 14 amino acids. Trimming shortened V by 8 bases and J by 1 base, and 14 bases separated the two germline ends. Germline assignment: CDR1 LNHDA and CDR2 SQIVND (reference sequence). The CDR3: CASRPGGGNYGYTF. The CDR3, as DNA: TGTGCCAGTCGCCCCGGGGGCGGTAACTATGGCTACACCTTC. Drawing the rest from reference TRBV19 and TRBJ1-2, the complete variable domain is DGGITQSPKYLFRKEGQNVTLSCEQNLNHDAMYWYRQDPGQGLRLIYYSQIVNDFQKGDIAEGYSVSREKKESFPLTVTSAQKNPTAFYLCASRPGGGNYGYTFGSGTRLTVV.

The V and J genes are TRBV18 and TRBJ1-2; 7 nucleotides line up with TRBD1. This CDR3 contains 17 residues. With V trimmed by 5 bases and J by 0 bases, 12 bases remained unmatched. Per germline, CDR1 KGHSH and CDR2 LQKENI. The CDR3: CASSDDRVGLTNYGYTF. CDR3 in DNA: TGTGCCAGCTCAGACGACAGGGTGGGATTGACTAACTATGGCTACACCTTC.